Reported below is one T cell receptor (beta chain). Its target is unknown. These data belong to a study of graft-versus-host responses after intestinal transplantation. The protocol was immunoSEQ multiplex PCR, while the TCRdb copy is restricted to in-frame clones and leaves out a portion. The data show tens of thousands of clones, more than 80% seen once. Germline trimming cut 4 bases from V and 6 bases from J; bases unmatched to any gene: 3. CDR3 length: 13 amino acids. The V gene's germline CDR1 is SGHRS and CDR2 YFSETQ. The sample in question was unstimulated CD8+ T cells sorted from spleen or lymph node cells, obtained before intestinal transplant. The sequence derives from a human donor who received an intestinal transplant. This chain links TRBV5-1 with TRBJ1-2; 10 positions agree with TRBD1. The CDR3 region is CASSETGGNGYTF. The CDR3 DNA reads TGCGCCAGCAGCGAGACAGGGGGCAATGGCTACACCTTC.